Sequencing of this T cell receptor (beta chain) was carried out in a study of Tregs in tolerant kidney transplant recipients. Some clones are missing from TCRdb's copy, which holds only in-frame ones; the method was immunoSEQ multiplex PCR. The sample holds around 48,000 clones. CDR1 and CDR2 (germline): LNHDA, SQIVND (reference sequence). This CDR3 comprises 13 residues. Trimming removed 8 bases from V and 1 base from J, with 8 bases in between. Worth noting for this clone: The CDR3 end falls 3 residues outside the read, so it is completed with the germline J gene.

This chain uses TRBV19 with TRBJ2-2, with D maybe TRBD1 (5 bases). The clonotype comes from a human donor who received a combined kidney and bone marrow transplant. The source material was CD4+ T cells from blood, sampled before the transplant. CDR3 bases read: TGTGCCAGTCGGACACTGAACACCGGGGAG. This encodes CASRTLNTGE. The complete CDR3 protein is CASRTLNTGELFF.